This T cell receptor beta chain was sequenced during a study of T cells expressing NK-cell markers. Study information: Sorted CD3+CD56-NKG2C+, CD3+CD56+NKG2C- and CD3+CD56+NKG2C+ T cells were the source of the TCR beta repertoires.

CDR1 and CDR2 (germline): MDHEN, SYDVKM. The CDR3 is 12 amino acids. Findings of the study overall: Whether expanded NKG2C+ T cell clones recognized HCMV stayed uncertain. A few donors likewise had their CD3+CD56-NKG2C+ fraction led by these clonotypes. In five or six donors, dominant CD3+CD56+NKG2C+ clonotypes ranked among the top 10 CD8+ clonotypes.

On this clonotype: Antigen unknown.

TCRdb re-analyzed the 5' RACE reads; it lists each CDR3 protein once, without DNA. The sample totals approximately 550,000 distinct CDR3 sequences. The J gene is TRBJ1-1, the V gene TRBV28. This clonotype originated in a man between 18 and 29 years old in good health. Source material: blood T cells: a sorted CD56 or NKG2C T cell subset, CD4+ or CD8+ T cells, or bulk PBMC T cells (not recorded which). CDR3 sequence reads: CASSGYGTEAFF.